This entry features one T cell receptor beta chain sequence. Its antigen is currently unknown. The source of the sample is a study of graft-versus-host responses after intestinal transplantation. At the level of the study: All recipients got anti-thymocyte globulin induction, then tacrolimus and steroids for three to four years. Study observations and caveats: Peak circulating GvH clone levels tracked with early post-transplant HvG declines. High graft-versus-host to host-versus-graft clonal ratios were seen in allografts of patients with graft-donor T cell macrochimerism. Recipient marrow held GvH clones, some first seen in ileum or blood.

Germline V gene sequence: CDR1 SGHDN, CDR2 FVKESK. Deletions cut 7 bases from V and 0 bases from J, with 8 bases between. The CDR3 runs to 13 residues. Assay: immunoSEQ multiplex PCR; the TCRdb copy retains only in-frame clones and omits some. Counted here are about 81,000 clones, about 89% occurring once; the ten biggest clones make up roughly 0.32%. This material consisted of unstimulated CD4+ T cells sorted from spleen or lymph node cells, taken before intestinal transplant. This TCR derives from a human donor who received an intestinal transplant. This rearrangement joins TRBV14 to TRBJ2-3; perhaps TRBD1 as D (6 bases). The CDR3: CASNRVSTDTQYF. In DNA, the CDR3 is TGTGCCAGCAACAGGGTTAGCACAGATACGCAGTATTTT.